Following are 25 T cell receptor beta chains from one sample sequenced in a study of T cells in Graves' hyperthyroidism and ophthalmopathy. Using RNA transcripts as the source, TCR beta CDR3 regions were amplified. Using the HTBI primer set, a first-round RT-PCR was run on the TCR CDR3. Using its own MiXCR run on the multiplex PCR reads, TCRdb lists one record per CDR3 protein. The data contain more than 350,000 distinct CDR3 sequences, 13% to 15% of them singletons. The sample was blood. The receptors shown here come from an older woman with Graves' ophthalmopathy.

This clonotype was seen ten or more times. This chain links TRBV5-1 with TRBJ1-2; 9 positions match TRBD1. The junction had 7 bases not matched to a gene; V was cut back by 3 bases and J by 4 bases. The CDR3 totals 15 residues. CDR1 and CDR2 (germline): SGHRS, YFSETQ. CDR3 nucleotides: TGCGCCAGCAGCTCAGGACAGGGGATTGGCTATGGCTACACCTTC. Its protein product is CASSSGQGIGYGYTF.

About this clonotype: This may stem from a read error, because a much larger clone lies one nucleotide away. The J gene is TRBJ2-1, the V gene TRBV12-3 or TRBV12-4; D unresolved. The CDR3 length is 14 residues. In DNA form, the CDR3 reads TGTGCCAGCACTCTTGTATCACTCTACAGTGAGCAGTTCTTC. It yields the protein CASTLVSLYSEQFF.

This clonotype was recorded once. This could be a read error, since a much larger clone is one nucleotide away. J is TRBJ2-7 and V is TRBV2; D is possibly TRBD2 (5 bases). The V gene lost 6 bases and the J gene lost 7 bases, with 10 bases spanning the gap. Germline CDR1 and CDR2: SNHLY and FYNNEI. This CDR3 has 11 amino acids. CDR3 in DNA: TGTGCCAGCAGATGGGGAGTAGAGCAGTACTTC. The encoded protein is CASRWGVEQYF.

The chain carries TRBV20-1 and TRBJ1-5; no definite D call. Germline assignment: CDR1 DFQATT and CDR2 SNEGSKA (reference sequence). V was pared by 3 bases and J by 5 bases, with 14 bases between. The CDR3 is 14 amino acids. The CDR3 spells CSASEGWSDQPQHF. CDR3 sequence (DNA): TGCAGTGCTAGTGAGGGTTGGAGCGATCAGCCCCAGCATTTT.

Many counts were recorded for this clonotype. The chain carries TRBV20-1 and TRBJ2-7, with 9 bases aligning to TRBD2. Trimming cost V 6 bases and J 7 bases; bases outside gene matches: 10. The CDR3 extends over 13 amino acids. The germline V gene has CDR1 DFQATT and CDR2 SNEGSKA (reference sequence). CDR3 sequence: CSAGAGGPREQYF. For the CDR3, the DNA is TGCAGTGCGGGGGCGGGAGGGCCTCGAGAGCAGTACTTC.

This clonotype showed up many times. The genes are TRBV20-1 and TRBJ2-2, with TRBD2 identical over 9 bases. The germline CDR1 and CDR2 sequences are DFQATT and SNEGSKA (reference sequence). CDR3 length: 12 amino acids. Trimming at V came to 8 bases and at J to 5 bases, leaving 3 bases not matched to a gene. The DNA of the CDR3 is TGCAGTTATAGCGGGAGAACCGGGGAGCTGTTTTTT. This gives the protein CSYSGRTGELFF.

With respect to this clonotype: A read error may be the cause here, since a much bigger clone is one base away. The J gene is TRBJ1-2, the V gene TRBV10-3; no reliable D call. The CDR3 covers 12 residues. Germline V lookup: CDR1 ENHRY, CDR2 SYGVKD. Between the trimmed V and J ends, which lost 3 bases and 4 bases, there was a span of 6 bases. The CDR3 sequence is CAISEGGYGYTF. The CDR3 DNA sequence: TGTGCCATCAGTGAAGGCGGCTATGGCTACACCTTC.

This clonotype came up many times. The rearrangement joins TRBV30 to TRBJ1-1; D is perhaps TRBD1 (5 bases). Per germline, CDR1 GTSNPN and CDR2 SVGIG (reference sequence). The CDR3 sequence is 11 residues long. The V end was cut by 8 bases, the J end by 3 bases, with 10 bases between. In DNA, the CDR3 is TGTGCCAGCAGGGCGTACACTGAAGCTTTCTTT. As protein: CASRAYTEAFF.

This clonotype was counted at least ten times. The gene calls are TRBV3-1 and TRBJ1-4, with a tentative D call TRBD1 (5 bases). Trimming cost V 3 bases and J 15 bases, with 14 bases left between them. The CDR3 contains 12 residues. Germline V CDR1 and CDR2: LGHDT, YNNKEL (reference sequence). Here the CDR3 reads CASSHQGLSVFF. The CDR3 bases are TGTGCCAGCAGCCATCAGGGACTGTCGGTGTTTTTT.

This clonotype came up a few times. For the CDR3, the DNA is TGCGCCAGCAGCGAGGACTTATACTACGAGCAGTACTTC. Its translation: CASSEDLYYEQYF. J is TRBJ2-7 and V is TRBV5-1; perhaps TRBD2 as D (5 bases). Germline lookup yields CDR1 SGHRS and CDR2 YFSETQ. Trimming pared 4 bases from V and 3 bases from J, leaving 11 bases between. The CDR3 extends over 13 amino acids.

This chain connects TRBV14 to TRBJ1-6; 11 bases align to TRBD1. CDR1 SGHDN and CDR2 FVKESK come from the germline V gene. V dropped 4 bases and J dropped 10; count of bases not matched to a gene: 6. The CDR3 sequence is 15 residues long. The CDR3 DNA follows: TGTGCCAGCAGCCGAGGACAGGGGGCTCAGTCACCCCTCCACTTT. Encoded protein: CASSRGQGAQSPLHF.

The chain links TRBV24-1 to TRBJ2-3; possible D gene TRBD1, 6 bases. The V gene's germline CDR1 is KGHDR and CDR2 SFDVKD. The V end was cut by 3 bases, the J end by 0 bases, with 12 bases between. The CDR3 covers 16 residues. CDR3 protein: CATSDRTGKSTDTQYF. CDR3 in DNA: TGTGCCACCAGTGATCGAACAGGGAAAAGCACAGATACGCAGTATTTT.

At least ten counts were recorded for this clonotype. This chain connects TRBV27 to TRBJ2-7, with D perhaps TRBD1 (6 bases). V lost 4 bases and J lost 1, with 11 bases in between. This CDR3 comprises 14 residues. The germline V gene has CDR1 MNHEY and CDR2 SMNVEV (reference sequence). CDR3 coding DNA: TGTGCCAGCAGTTCCCGGGACACTTCCTACGAGCAGTACTTC. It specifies CASSSRDTSYEQYF.

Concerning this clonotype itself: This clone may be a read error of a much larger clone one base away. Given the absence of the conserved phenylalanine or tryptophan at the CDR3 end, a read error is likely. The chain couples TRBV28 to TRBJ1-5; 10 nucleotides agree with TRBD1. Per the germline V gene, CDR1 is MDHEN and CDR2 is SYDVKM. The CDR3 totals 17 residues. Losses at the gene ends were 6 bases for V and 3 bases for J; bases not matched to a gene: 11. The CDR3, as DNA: TGTGCCAGCAGCCCTACCGGGACAGGGGCCCTCAATCAGCCCCAGCATTTG. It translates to CASSPTGTGALNQPQHL.

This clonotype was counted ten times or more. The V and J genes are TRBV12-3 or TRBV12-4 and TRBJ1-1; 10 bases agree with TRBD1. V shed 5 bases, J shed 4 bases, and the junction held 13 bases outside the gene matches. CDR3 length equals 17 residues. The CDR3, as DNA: TGTGCCAGCAGTCCCACACACTACGGGACAGGGGTCACTGAAGCTTTCTTT. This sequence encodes CASSPTHYGTGVTEAFF.

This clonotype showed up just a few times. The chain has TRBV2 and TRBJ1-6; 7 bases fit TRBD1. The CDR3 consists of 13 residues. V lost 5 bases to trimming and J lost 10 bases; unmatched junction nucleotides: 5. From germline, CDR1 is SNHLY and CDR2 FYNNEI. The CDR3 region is CASSRGQTSPLHF. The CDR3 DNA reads TGTGCCAGCAGTAGGGGACAGACATCACCCCTCCACTTT.

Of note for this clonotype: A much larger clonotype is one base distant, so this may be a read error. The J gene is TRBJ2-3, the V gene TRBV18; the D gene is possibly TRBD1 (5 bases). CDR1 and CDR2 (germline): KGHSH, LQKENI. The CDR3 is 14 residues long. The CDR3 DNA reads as TGTGCCAGCTCACCAGGCGGCGGTACAGGTACGCAGTATTTT. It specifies CASSPGGGTGTQYF.

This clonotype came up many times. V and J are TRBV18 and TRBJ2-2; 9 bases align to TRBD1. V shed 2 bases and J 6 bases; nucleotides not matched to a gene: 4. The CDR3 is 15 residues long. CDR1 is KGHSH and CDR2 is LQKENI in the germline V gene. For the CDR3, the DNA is TGTGCCAGCTCACCAAACAGGGGGCAGTCCGGGGAGCTGTTTTTT. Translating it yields CASSPNRGQSGELFF.

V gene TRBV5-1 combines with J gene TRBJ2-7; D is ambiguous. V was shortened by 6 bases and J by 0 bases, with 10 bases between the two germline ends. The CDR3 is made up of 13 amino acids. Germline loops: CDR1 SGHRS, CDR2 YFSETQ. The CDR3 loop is CASTFSGSYEQYF. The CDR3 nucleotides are TGCGCCAGCACGTTTTCCGGCTCCTACGAGCAGTACTTC.

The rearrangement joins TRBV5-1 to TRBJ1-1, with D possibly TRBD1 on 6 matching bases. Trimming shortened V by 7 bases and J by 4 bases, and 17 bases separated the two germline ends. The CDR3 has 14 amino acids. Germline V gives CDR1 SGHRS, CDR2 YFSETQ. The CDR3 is CASGEGGASTEAFF. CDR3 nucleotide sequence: TGCGCCAGCGGGGAGGGGGGCGCAAGCACTGAAGCTTTCTTT.

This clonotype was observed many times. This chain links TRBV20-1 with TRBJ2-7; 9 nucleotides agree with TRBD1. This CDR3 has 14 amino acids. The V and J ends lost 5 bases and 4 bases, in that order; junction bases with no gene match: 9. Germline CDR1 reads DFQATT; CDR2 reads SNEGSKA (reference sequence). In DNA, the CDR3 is TGCAGTGCTTACTCCGGGACAGGGTATTACGAGCAGTACTTC. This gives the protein CSAYSGTGYYEQYF.

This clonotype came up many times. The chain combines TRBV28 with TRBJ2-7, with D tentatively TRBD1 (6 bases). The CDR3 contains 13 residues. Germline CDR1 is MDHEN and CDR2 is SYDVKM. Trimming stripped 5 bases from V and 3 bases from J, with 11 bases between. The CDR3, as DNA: TGTGCCAGCAGTACAAGGACAGTCTACGAGCAGTACTTC. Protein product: CASSTRTVYEQYF. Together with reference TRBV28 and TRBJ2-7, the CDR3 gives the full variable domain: DVKVTQSSRYLVKRTGEKVFLECVQDMDHENMFWYRQDPGLGLRLIYFSYDVKMKEKGDIPEGYSVSREKKERFSLILESASTNQTSMYLCASSTRTVYEQYFGPGTRLTVT.

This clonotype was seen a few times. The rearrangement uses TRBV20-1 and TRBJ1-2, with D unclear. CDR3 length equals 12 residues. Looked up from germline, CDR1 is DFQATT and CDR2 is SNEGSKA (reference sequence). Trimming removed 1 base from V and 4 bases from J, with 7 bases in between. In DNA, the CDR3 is TGCAGTGCTAGAGGAGGGAGCTATGGCTACACCTTC. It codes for CSARGGSYGYTF.

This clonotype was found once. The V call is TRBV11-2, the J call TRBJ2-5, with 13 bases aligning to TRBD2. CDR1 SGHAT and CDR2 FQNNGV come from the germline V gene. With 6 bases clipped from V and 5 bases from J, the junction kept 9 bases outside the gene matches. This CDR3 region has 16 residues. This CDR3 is CASRRLAGGGGETQYF. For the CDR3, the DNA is TGTGCCAGCAGGCGACTAGCGGGAGGAGGGGGTGAGACCCAGTACTTC.

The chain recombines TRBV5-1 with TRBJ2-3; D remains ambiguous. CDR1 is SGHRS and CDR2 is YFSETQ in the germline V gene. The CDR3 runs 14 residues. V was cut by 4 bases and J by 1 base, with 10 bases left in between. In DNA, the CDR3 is TGCGCCAGCAGCCCGGTGGCGGGCACAGATACGCAGTATTTT. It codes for CASSPVAGTDTQYF.